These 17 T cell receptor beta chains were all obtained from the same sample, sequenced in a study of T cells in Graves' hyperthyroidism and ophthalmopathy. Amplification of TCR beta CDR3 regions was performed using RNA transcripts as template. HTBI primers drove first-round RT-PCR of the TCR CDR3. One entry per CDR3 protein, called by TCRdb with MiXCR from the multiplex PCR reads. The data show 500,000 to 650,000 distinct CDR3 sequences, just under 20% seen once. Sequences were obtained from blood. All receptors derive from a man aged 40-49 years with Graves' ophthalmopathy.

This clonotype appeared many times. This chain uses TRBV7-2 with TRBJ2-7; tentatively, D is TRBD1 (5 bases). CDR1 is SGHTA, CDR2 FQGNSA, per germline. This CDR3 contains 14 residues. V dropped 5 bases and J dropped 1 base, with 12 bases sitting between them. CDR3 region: CASSPRQNSYEQYF. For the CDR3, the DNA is TGTGCCAGCAGCCCAAGACAGAATTCCTACGAGCAGTACTTC.

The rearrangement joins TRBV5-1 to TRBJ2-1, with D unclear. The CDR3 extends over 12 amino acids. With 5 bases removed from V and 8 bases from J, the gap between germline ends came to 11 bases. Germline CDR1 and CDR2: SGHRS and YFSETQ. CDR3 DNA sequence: TGCGCCAGCAGGGTATCGGTCGATGAGCAGTTCTTC. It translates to CASRVSVDEQFF.

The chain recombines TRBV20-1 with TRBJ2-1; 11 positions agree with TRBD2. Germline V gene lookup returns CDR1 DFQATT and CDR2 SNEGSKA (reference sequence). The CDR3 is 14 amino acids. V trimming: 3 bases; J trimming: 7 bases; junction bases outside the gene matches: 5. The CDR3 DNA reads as TGCAGTGCTAGTAGCGGGAGGGCCCGGAATGAGCAGTTCTTC. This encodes CSASSGRARNEQFF.

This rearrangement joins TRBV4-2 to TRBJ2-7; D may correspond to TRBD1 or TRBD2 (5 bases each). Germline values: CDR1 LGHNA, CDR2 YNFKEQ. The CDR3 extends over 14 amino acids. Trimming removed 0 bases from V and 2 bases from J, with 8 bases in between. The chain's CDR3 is CASSQDWGPYEQYF. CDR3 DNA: TGTGCCAGCAGCCAAGACTGGGGACCCTACGAGCAGTACTTC.

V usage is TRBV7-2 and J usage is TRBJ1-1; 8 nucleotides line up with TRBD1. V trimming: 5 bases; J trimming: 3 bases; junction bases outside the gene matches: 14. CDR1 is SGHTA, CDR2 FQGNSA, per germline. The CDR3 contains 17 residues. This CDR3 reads CASSASTGGAVDTEAFF. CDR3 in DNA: TGTGCCAGCAGCGCCTCAACAGGGGGGGCCGTCGACACTGAAGCTTTCTTT.

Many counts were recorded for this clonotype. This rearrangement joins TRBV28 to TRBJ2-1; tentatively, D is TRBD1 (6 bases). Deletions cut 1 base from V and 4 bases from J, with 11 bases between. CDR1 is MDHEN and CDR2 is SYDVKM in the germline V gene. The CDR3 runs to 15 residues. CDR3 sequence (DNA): TGTGCCAGCAGTTTATCTGGGACACTATACAATGAGCAGTTCTTC. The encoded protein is CASSLSGTLYNEQFF.

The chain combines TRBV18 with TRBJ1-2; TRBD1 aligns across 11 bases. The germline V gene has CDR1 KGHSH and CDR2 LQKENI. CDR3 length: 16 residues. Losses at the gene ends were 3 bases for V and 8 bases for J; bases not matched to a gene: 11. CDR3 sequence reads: CASSPNQDRGRGGYTF. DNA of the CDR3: TGTGCCAGCTCACCGAATCAGGACAGGGGGCGCGGAGGCTACACCTTC.

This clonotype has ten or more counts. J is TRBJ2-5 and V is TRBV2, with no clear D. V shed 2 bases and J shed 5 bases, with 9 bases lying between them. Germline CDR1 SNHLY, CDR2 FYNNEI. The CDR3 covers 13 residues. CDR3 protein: CASSESLLETQYF. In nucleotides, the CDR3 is TGTGCCAGCAGTGAATCCCTCCTTGAGACCCAGTACTTC.

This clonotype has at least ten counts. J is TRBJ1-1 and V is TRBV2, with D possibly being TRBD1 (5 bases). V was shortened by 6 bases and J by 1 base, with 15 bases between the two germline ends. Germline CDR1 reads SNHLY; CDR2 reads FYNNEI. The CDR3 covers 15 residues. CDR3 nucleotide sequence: TGTGCCAGCAGCAGGTTCGGGGGGGGGAACACTGAAGCTTTCTTT. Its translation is CASSRFGGGNTEAFF.

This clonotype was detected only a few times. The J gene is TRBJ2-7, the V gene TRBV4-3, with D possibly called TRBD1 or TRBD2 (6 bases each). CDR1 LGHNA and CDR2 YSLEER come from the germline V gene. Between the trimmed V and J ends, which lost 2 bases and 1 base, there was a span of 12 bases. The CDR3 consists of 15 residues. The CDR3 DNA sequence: TGCGCCAGCAGCCAACGGGGGCACAGTTCCTACGAGCAGTACTTC. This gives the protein CASSQRGHSSYEQYF.

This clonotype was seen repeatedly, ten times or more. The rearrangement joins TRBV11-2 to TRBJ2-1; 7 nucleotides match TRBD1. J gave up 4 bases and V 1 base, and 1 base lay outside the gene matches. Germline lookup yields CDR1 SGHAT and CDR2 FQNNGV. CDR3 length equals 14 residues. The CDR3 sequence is CASSLGGQYNEQFF. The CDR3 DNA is TGTGCCAGCAGCTTAGGGGGACAGTACAATGAGCAGTTCTTC.

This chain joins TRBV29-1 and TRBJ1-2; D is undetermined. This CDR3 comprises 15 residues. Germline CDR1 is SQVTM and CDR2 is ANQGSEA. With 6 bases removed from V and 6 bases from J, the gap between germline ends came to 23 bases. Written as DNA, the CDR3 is TGCAGCGTGGCTAAACGGGTCGCCGTGGGAGATGGCTACACCTTC. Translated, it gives CSVAKRVAVGDGYTF. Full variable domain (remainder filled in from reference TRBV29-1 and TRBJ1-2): SAVISQKPSRDICQRGTSLTIQCQVDSQVTMMFWYRQQPGQSLTLIATANQGSEATYESGFVIDKFPISRPNLTFSTLTVSNMSPEDSSIYLCSVAKRVAVGDGYTFGSGTRLTVV.

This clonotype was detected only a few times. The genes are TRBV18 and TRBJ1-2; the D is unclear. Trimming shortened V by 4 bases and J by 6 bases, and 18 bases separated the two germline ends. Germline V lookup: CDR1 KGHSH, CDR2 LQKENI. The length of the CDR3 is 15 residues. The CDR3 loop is CASSLKPLSGDGYTF. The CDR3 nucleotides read TGTGCCAGCTCACTAAAACCCTTGTCCGGGGATGGCTACACCTTC.

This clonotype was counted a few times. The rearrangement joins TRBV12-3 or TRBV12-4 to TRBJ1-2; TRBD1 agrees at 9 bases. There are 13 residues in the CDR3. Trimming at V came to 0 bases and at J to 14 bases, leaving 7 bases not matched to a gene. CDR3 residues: CASSLAQNRGLTF. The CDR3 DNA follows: TGTGCCAGCAGTTTAGCGCAGAACAGGGGGCTTACCTTC.

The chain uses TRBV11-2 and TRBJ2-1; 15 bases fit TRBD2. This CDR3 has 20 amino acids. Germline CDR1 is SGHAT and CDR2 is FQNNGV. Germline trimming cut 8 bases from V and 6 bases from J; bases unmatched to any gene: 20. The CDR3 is CASGYPPTGTSGRLSNEQFF. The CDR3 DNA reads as TGTGCCAGCGGATACCCCCCTACCGGGACTAGCGGGAGGCTATCCAATGAGCAGTTCTTC.

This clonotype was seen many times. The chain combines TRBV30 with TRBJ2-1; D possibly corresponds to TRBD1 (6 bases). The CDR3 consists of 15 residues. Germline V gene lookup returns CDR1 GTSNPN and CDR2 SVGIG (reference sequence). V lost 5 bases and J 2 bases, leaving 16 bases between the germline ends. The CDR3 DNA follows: TGTGCCTGGTCAACAGGGTTAGGGCCCTACAATGAGCAGTTCTTC. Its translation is CAWSTGLGPYNEQFF.

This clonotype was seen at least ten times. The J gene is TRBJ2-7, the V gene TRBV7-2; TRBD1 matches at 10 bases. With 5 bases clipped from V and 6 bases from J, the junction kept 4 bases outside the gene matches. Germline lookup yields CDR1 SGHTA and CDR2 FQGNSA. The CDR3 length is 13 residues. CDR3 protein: CASSRDRGSEQYF. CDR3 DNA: TGTGCCAGCAGCAGGGACAGGGGATCCGAGCAGTACTTC. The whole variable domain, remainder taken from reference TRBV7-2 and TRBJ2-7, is GAGVSQSPSNKVTEKGKDVELRCDPISGHTALYWYRQSLGQGLEFLIYFQGNSAPDKSGLPSDRFSAERTGGSVSTLTIQRTQQEDSAVYLCASSRDRGSEQYFGPGTRLTVT.